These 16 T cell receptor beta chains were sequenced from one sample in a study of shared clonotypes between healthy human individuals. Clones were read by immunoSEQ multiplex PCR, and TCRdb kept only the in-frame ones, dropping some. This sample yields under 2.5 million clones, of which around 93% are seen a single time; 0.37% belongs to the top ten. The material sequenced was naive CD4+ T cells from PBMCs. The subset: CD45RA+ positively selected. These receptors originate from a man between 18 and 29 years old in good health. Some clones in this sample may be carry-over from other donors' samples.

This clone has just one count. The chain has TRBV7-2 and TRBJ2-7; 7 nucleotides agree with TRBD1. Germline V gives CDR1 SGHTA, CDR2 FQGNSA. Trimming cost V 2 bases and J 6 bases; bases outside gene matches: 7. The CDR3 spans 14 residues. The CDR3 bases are TGTGCCAGCAGCTTAAGGGACAGTTTTCTCGAGCAGTACTTC. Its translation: CASSLRDSFLEQYF.

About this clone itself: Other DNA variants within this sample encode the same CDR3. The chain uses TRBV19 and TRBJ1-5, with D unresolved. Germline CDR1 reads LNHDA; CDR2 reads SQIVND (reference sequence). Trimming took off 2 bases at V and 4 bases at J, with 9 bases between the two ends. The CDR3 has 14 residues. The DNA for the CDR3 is TGTGCCAGTAGTATATCGCCGGGGAATCAGCCCCAGCATTTT. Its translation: CASSISPGNQPQHF.

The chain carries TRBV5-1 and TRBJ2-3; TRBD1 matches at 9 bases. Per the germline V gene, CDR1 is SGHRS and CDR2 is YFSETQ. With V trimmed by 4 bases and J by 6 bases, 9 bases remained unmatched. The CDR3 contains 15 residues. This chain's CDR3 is CASSPRTGEKDTQYF. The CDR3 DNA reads TGCGCCAGCAGCCCCCGGACAGGGGAGAAGGATACGCAGTATTTT.

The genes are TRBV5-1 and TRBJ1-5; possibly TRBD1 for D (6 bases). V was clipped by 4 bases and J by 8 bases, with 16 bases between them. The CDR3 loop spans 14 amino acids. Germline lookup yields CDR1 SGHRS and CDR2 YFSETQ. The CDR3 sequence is CASSPGAGREPQHF. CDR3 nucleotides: TGCGCCAGCAGCCCGGGGGCAGGGCGAGAGCCCCAGCATTTT.

CDR3 in amino acids: CASSKDNSGANVLTF. The CDR3 DNA is TGTGCCAGTAGTAAAGATAACTCTGGGGCCAACGTCCTGACTTTC. The V call is TRBV19, the J call TRBJ2-6; D ambiguous. This CDR3 is 15 amino acids long. In germline, CDR1 is LNHDA, CDR2 SQIVND (reference sequence). The V and J ends lost 4 bases and 0 bases respectively, with 7 bases between them.

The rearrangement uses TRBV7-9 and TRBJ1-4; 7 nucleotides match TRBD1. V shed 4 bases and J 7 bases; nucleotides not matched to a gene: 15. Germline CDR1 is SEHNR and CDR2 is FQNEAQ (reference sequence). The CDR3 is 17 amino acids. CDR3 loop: CASSSTQGGARGEKLFF. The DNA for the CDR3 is TGTGCCAGCAGCTCCACCCAGGGGGGGGCCCGAGGTGAAAAACTGTTTTTT. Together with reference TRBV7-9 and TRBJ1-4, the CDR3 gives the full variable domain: DTGVSQNPRHKITKRGQNVTFRCDPISEHNRLYWYRQTLGQGPEFLTYFQNEAQLEKSRLLSDRFSAERPKGSFSTLEIQRTEQGDSAMYLCASSSTQGGARGEKLFFGSGTQLSVL.

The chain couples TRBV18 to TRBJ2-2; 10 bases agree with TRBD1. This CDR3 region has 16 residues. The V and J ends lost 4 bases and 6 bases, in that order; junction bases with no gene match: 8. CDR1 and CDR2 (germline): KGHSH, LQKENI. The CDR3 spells CASSLPGTGAPGELFF. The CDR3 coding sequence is TGTGCCAGCTCACTCCCGGGGACAGGGGCTCCCGGGGAGCTGTTTTTT. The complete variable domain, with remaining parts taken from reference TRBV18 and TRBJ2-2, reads NAGVMQNPRHLVRRRGQEARLRCSPMKGHSHVYWYRQLPEEGLKFMVYLQKENIIDESGMPKERFSAEFPKEGPSILRIQQVVRGDSAAYFCASSLPGTGAPGELFFGEGSRLTVL.

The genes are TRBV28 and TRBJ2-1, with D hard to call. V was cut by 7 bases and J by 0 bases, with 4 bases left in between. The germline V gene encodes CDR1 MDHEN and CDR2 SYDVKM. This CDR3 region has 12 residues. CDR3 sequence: CASTVSYNEQFF. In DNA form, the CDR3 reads TGTGCCAGCACCGTCTCCTACAATGAGCAGTTCTTC.

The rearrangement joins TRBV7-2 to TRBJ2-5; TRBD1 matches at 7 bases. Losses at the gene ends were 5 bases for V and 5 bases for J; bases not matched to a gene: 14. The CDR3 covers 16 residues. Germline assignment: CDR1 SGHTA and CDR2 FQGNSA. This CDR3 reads CASSPGDRALGETQYF. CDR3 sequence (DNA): TGTGCCAGCAGCCCAGGAGACAGGGCGCTAGGGGAGACCCAGTACTTC.

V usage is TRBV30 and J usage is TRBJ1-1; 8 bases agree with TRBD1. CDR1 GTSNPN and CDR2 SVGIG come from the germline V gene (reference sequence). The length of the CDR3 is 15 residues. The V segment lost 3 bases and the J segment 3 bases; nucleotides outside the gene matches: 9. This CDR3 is CAWREEQGGDTEAFF. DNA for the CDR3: TGTGCCTGGAGGGAAGAACAGGGGGGGGACACTGAAGCTTTCTTT.

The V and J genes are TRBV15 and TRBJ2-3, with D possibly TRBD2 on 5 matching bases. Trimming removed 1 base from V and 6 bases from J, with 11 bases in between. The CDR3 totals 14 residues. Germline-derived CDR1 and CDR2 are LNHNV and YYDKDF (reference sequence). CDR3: CATSRASPGDTQYF. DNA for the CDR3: TGTGCCACCAGCAGAGCCTCTCCGGGGGATACGCAGTATTTT.

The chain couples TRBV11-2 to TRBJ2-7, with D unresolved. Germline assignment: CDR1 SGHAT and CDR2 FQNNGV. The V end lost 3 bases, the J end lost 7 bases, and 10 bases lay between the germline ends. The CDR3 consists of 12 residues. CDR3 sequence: CASSLKGREQYF. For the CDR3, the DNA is TGTGCCAGCAGCTTGAAGGGCCGGGAGCAGTACTTC.

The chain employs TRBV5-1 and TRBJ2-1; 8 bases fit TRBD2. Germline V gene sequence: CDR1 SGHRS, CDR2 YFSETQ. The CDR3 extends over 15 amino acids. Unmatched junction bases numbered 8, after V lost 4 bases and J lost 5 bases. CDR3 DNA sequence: TGCGCCAGCAGCGGAACAGGACTAGCCAACAATGAGCAGTTCTTC. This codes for CASSGTGLANNEQFF.

The CDR3 spells CASSGSGQGGKNEQYF. DNA of the CDR3: TGTGCCAGCAGTGGATCGGGACAGGGTGGGAAGAACGAGCAGTACTTC. The chain is built from TRBV6-1 and TRBJ2-7; 9 nucleotides line up with TRBD1. The CDR3 loop spans 16 amino acids. The trim removed 4 bases at V and 5 bases at J, leaving 12 bases unmatched. Germline assignment: CDR1 MNHNS and CDR2 SASEGT.

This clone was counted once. DNA for the CDR3: TGCAGCGCCGGGACAGGTGGAAACACCATATATTTT. This gives the protein CSAGTGGNTIYF. The J gene is TRBJ1-3, the V gene TRBV29-1; 8 nucleotides line up with TRBD1. Germline lookup yields CDR1 SQVTM and CDR2 ANQGSEA. This CDR3 has 12 amino acids. Trimming at V came to 7 bases and at J to 3 bases, leaving 2 bases not matched to a gene.

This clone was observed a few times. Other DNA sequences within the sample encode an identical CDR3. CDR3 nucleotides: TGTGCCAGCAGGGGGCGGGGGAATCAGCCCCAGCATTTT. The encoded protein is CASRGRGNQPQHF. The chain combines TRBV2 with TRBJ1-5; D is possibly TRBD1 (5 bases). The CDR3 loop spans 13 amino acids. V lost 6 bases and J 4 bases, leaving 10 bases between the germline ends. Germline-derived CDR1 and CDR2 are SNHLY and FYNNEI.